Presented here are 29 T cell receptor beta chains from one specimen sequenced in a study of blood T cell repertoires in COVID-19. TCRdb's copy holds only in-frame clones and misses some; the assay was immunoSEQ multiplex PCR. The sample lists fewer than 300,000 clones, 60% to 75% occurring once. The sample comprised peripheral blood. The receptors derive from a woman older than 75 with acute or convalescent COVID-19.

The chain joins TRBV11-2 to TRBJ1-2, with D possibly being TRBD1 (5 bases). The CDR3 has 15 residues. V was clipped by 0 bases and J by 4 bases, with 12 bases between them. Germline CDR1 and CDR2: SGHAT and FQNNGV. CDR3 protein: CASSLESTALYGYTF. Here the CDR3 DNA reads TGTGCCAGCAGCTTAGAGTCGACAGCCCTCTATGGCTACACCTTC.

The CDR3 coding sequence is TGTGCCTGGAGTGGGACTAGCGGGAGGTCTAACTACGAGCAGTACTTC. Translated, it gives CAWSGTSGRSNYEQYF. This chain links TRBV30 with TRBJ2-7, with TRBD2 identical over 14 bases. Germline V gives CDR1 GTSNPN, CDR2 SVGIG (reference sequence). The CDR3 runs 16 residues. V was clipped by 1 base and J by 3 bases; unmatched bases: 5.

Turning to this clone: The junction departs from the called germline gene at one end, perhaps through a read error. V is TRBV2 and J is TRBJ1-4; 7 bases align to TRBD1. Germline CDR1 is SNHLY and CDR2 is FYNNEI. This CDR3 region has 12 residues. In nucleotides, the CDR3 is TGTGCCAGCAGTGAAGCGCGGGACAGCAATTCTTTT. It specifies CASSEARDSNSF.

J is TRBJ2-5 and V is TRBV5-1, with D tentatively TRBD2 (6 bases). CDR1 is SGHRS and CDR2 is YFSETQ in the germline V gene. V was clipped by 2 bases and J by 2 bases, with 7 bases between them. The CDR3 sequence is 13 residues long. The CDR3 region has the DNA TGCGCCAGCAGCTTTGGGGGGCAAGAGACCCAGTACTTC. This sequence encodes CASSFGGQETQYF.

The chain couples TRBV5-1 to TRBJ2-1; D is perhaps TRBD2 (7 bases). The germline V gene encodes CDR1 SGHRS and CDR2 YFSETQ. The CDR3 is 15 amino acids. V was clipped by 0 bases and J by 6 bases, with 13 bases between them. The CDR3 DNA follows: TGCGCCAGCAGCTTGGTTGCGGGGGCTCCCAATGAGCAGTTCTTC. Protein sequence: CASSLVAGAPNEQFF.

The chain couples TRBV19 to TRBJ2-6; TRBD1 aligns across 7 bases. The CDR3 has 14 amino acids. With 7 bases clipped from V and 0 bases from J, the junction kept 0 bases outside the gene matches. In germline, CDR1 is LNHDA, CDR2 SQIVND (reference sequence). The DNA for the CDR3 is TGTGCCAGTACAGGGGGCTCTGGGGCCAACGTCCTGACTTTC. Protein product: CASTGGSGANVLTF.

This chain links TRBV27 with TRBJ2-4, with 11 nucleotides matching TRBD1. This CDR3 has 17 amino acids. V was clipped by 4 bases and J by 2 bases; unmatched bases: 7. CDR1 MNHEY and CDR2 SMNVEV come from the germline V gene (reference sequence). The CDR3 DNA follows: TGTGCCAGCAGTTCCCCCCGGGACAGGGGGTCCAAAAACATTCAGTACTTC. Translation gives CASSSPRDRGSKNIQYF.

This chain joins TRBV7-9 and TRBJ2-7; TRBD1 is a possible D gene (7 bases). There are 15 residues in the CDR3. Germline-derived CDR1 and CDR2 are SEHNR and FQNEAQ (reference sequence). Trimming removed 5 bases from V and 11 bases from J, with 25 bases in between. This chain's CDR3 is CASSPQGGLLRGEYF. CDR3 bases: TGTGCCAGCAGCCCTCAGGGGGGCCTATTGCGAGGAGAGTACTTC.

This chain links TRBV12-5 with TRBJ2-1, with 10 bases identical to TRBD2. The CDR3 length is 15 residues. With 5 bases clipped from V and 3 bases from J, the junction kept 4 bases outside the gene matches. Germline assignment: CDR1 LGHNT and CDR2 FRNRAP. CDR3: CASGPGTSDYNEQFF. The CDR3 DNA sequence: TGTGCTAGTGGTCCAGGGACTAGCGACTACAATGAGCAGTTCTTC. The full variable domain, rest sourced from reference TRBV12-5 and TRBJ2-1, is DARVTQTPRHKVTEMGQEVTMRCQPILGHNTVFWYRQTMMQGLELLAYFRNRAPLDDSGMPKDRFSAEMPDATLATLKIQPSEPRDSAVYFCASGPGTSDYNEQFFGPGTRLTVL.

This clone was recorded many times. This chain links TRBV3-1 (or the pseudogene TRBV3-2) with TRBJ2-2, with D possibly TRBD1 on 5 matching bases. Germline V CDR1 and CDR2: LGHDT, YNNKEL (reference sequence). The CDR3 has 13 amino acids. V was shortened by 7 bases and J by 2 bases, with 8 bases between the two germline ends. Written as DNA, the CDR3 is TGTGCCAGCAATAGGGGTAACACCGGGGAGCTGTTTTTT. This codes for CASNRGNTGELFF.

V usage is TRBV5-4 and J usage is TRBJ2-5; 8 nucleotides align to TRBD1. The CDR3 runs to 14 residues. Germline V gene sequence: CDR1 SGHNT, CDR2 YYREEE (reference sequence). V lost 4 bases to trimming and J lost 1 base; unmatched junction nucleotides: 3. The CDR3 spells CASSRDRSQETQYF. In DNA, the CDR3 is TGTGCCAGCAGCCGGGACAGGAGCCAAGAGACCCAGTACTTC.

The chain is built from TRBV11-2 and TRBJ1-2; D possibly corresponds to TRBD1 (5 bases). V was trimmed by 2 bases and J by 4 bases, leaving 11 bases between them. CDR1 and CDR2 (germline): SGHAT, FQNNGV. The CDR3 covers 14 residues. As DNA, the CDR3 is TGTGCCAGCAGCTTAACTGACGGGGGCTATGGCTACACCTTC. Amino acid sequence: CASSLTDGGYGYTF.

The gene calls are TRBV18 and TRBJ1-5; the D gene is possibly TRBD1 (6 bases). The CDR3 covers 15 residues. Between the trimmed V and J ends, which lost 3 bases and 0 bases, there was a span of 9 bases. CDR1 and CDR2 from the germline V gene are KGHSH and LQKENI. DNA for the CDR3: TGTGCCAGCTCACCCACGGACAGTAGCAATCAGCCCCAGCATTTT. Its protein is CASSPTDSSNQPQHF.

The chain links TRBV5-8 to TRBJ1-2; 8 bases are shared with TRBD1. Germline V CDR1 and CDR2: SGHTS, YDEGEE. The CDR3 contains 15 residues. V shed 4 bases, J shed 2 bases, and the junction held 7 bases outside the gene matches. This CDR3 is CASSHRTGINYGYTF. CDR3 sequence (DNA): TGTGCCAGCAGCCATCGGACAGGGATAAACTATGGCTACACCTTC.

The chain joins TRBV24-1 to TRBJ2-3; D is uncertain. The germline CDR1 and CDR2 sequences are KGHDR and SFDVKD. V lost 1 base to trimming and J lost 6 bases, with 4 bases between them. The length of the CDR3 is 12 residues. The CDR3 loop reads CATSDFSDTQYF. CDR3 in DNA: TGTGCCACCAGTGATTTTTCTGATACGCAGTATTTT.

Concerning this clone itself: This sample also contains other DNA sequences that code for the same CDR3. V is TRBV5-1 and J is TRBJ2-5; D is perhaps TRBD1 (6 bases). Germline CDR1 SGHRS, CDR2 YFSETQ. The V end lost 0 bases, the J end lost 4 bases, and 7 bases lay between the germline ends. CDR3 length: 13 residues. CDR3: CASSLGRGETQYF. CDR3 DNA: TGCGCCAGCAGCTTGGGCAGGGGAGAGACCCAGTACTTC.

V is TRBV5-4 and J is TRBJ1-1, with D maybe TRBD1 (6 bases). This CDR3 has 14 amino acids. Germline CDR1 and CDR2: SGHNT and YYREEE (reference sequence). The germline V and J ends were trimmed by 2 bases and 7 bases, with 15 bases remaining between them. CDR3 region: CASSFRDMDSEAFF. CDR3 DNA: TGTGCCAGCAGCTTCCGGGACATGGACAGTGAAGCTTTCTTT.

This clone showed up just a few times. CDR3 loop: CASSYAGPTTNTF. CDR3 nucleotides: TGTGCCAGCAGTTACGCGGGACCAACTACGAACACCTTC. V usage is TRBV6-2 or TRBV6-3 and J usage is TRBJ1-2, with D tentatively TRBD1 (5 bases). Per germline, CDR1 MNHEY and CDR2 SVGEGT. V was shortened by 2 bases and J by 12 bases, with 16 bases between the two germline ends. The length of the CDR3 is 13 residues.

This chain joins TRBV5-1 and TRBJ1-4; 8 nucleotides line up with TRBD1. The CDR3 covers 16 residues. Germline V CDR1 and CDR2: SGHRS, YFSETQ. The V gene end was trimmed by 4 bases and the J gene end by 0 bases; junction bases not matched to a gene: 5. The CDR3 DNA is TGCGCCAGCAGCCCCGGACAGGGAACAACTAATGAAAAACTGTTTTTT. It is translated as CASSPGQGTTNEKLFF.

This clone was observed a handful of times. The chain combines TRBV12-3 or TRBV12-4 with TRBJ1-1, with unresolved D. The CDR3 has 13 amino acids. Trimming shortened V by 3 bases and J by 1 base, and 6 bases separated the two germline ends. CDR3 region: CASSFTANTEAFF. CDR3 DNA: TGTGCCAGCAGTTTTACAGCGAACACTGAAGCTTTCTTT.

The V gene is TRBV14, the J gene TRBJ1-1, with 10 nucleotides matching TRBD1. With 4 bases clipped from V and 10 bases from J, the junction kept 6 bases outside the gene matches. The CDR3 contains 13 residues. CDR1 is SGHDN and CDR2 is FVKESK in the germline V gene. The CDR3 here is CASSLRDRGSAFF. The CDR3 DNA reads TGTGCCAGCAGCCTCCGGGACAGGGGATCAGCTTTCTTT.

The chain links TRBV29-1 to TRBJ1-2; D not certain. Trimming left V 3 bases short and J 6 bases short, with 8 bases between. CDR1 is SQVTM, CDR2 ANQGSEA, per germline. The CDR3 is 11 amino acids. CDR3 nucleotides: TGCAGCGTTGACAGTAGCCATGGCTACACCTTC. Translated, it gives CSVDSSHGYTF.

CDR3 bases: TGTGCCAGCAGCCGCGGGACAGGGGGCCCAGGCTCTGGAAACACCATATATTTT. Amino acids: CASSRGTGGPGSGNTIYF. This chain joins TRBV3-1 (or the pseudogene TRBV3-2) and TRBJ1-3, with 12 bases identical to TRBD1. The CDR3 loop spans 18 amino acids. CDR1 and CDR2 (germline): LGHDT, YNNKEL (reference sequence). J gave up 0 bases and V 4 bases, and 7 bases lay outside the gene matches.

The chain joins TRBV29-1 to TRBJ2-5, with TRBD2 matching 8 bases. Trimming cost V 3 bases and J 6 bases; bases outside gene matches: 6. From germline, CDR1 is SQVTM and CDR2 ANQGSEA. The CDR3 is 13 amino acids. The CDR3 nucleotides read TGCAGCGTTGACCGGGGGGGCCCGAAGACCCAGTACTTC. Protein: CSVDRGGPKTQYF.

The chain uses TRBV27 and TRBJ1-6; tentative D call: TRBD1 (5 bases). The germline gives CDR1 MNHEY, CDR2 SMNVEV (reference sequence). The CDR3 is made up of 16 amino acids. Deletions cut 7 bases from V and 5 bases from J, with 18 bases between. In DNA, the CDR3 is TGTGCCAGCATGCCATACGGGCAGGGTGATAATTCACCCCTCCACTTT. Its translation: CASMPYGQGDNSPLHF.

V is TRBV19 and J is TRBJ1-2; 7 bases are shared with TRBD1. V lost 0 bases, J lost 3 bases, and 1 base stayed unmatched. The CDR3 contains 14 residues. CDR1 is LNHDA, CDR2 SQIVND, per germline (reference sequence). CDR3 bases: TGTGCCAGTAGTATAGACAGGGGGTACTATGGCTACACCTTC. Translating gives CASSIDRGYYGYTF.

The chain combines TRBV21-1 with TRBJ2-7; TRBD1, the D gene given by the table, was not confirmed from the DNA. TRBV21-1 is deemed a pseudogene. CDR3 length: 13 residues. The CDR3 nucleotides are TGTGCCAGGGCAGGGCCAAGCTCCTACGAGCAGTACTTC. As protein: CARAGPSSYEQYF.

The rearrangement uses TRBV5-1 and TRBJ2-2; D perhaps matches TRBD1 (5 bases). Germline V gene data show CDR1 as SGHRS and CDR2 as YFSETQ. CDR3 length: 16 amino acids. Trimming left V 4 bases short and J 5 bases short, with 18 bases between. This CDR3 is CASSQGGQPLTGELFF. In DNA form, the CDR3 reads TGCGCCAGCAGCCAGGGTGGCCAGCCCCTTACCGGGGAGCTGTTTTTT.

This clone was counted once. The chain couples TRBV30 to TRBJ2-5, with 10 bases fitting TRBD2. The germline V gene has CDR1 GTSNPN and CDR2 SVGIG (reference sequence). The CDR3 is made up of 12 amino acids. CDR3 bases: TGTGCGGGGTTAGCGGGAGGTCAGACCCAGTACTTC. It encodes CAGLAGGQTQYF.